The TCR beta chain described here comes from a study of CD8 T cells in ankylosing spondylitis. General study findings and limits: Clones linked with disease were CD8+ and fairly uncommon in the peripheral blood. What appeared characteristic of ankylosing spondylitis blood was a TCR beta motif of under 10 highly homologous variants.

This clonotype was seen repeatedly, ten times or more. As yet, its antigen is unknown. The CDR3 is 15 residues long. Looked up from germline, CDR1 is SGDLS and CDR2 is YYNGEE. Trimming removed 4 bases from V and 6 bases from J; junction bases left unmatched: 6. Each CDR3 protein gets one entry after TCRdb re-called the 5' RACE reads with MiXCR. Among roughly 7,300 distinct CDR3 sequences listed, under 8.5% were seen once. The gene calls are TRBV9 and TRBJ2-2; 10 nucleotides agree with TRBD1. This TCR was sampled from a male donor with ankylosing spondylitis or in good health (not recorded which). The material sequenced was blood, either unsorted or a sorted T cell fraction (not recorded which). CDR3 sequence reads: CASSPGQGEAGELFF. The CDR3 DNA is TGTGCCAGCAGCCCTGGACAGGGGGAGGCCGGGGAGCTGTTTTTT. Combining the CDR3 with reference TRBV9 and TRBJ2-2 gives the whole variable domain DSGVTQTPKHLITATGQRVTLRCSPRSGDLSVYWYQQSLDQGLQFLIQYYNGEERAKGNILERFSAQQFPDLHSELNLSSLELGDSALYFCASSPGQGEAGELFFGEGSRLTVL.